Listed below are T cell receptor beta chains from one sample, sequenced in a study of shared clonotypes between healthy human individuals. Clones were read by immunoSEQ multiplex PCR, and TCRdb kept only the in-frame ones, dropping some. The sample lists about 600,000 clones, around 97% occurring once. Source material: naive CD4+ T cells sorted from blood. Source of these receptors: a woman in her twenties or thirties in good health. The conserved cysteine and the conserved F or W are not part of the CDR3 here. The order of the fields is CDR3 protein, V gene.

ASSPRQGGPYEQY	TRBV5-1
ASKGTNSGNTIY	TRBV25-1
ASSLLAAVTDTQY	TRBV27
ASSPNADSLETYEQY	TRBV11-2
ASSLGSVGGFYEQY	TRBV28
ASSETGWGLAKNIQY	TRBV6-1
ASSLIEYEQY	TRBV7-9
ASSSRTRNTGELF	TRBV6-5
ASSSWGLRPYEQY	TRBV28
ASSEYRLGTDTQY	TRBV25-1
ASSSENTGELF	TRBV2
ASSSPGLAGFRQGAQY	TRBV27
ASSSTGSLNTEAF	TRBV28
AITLAGTDTQY	TRBV10-3
ASTESPTANTGELF	TRBV19
ATSRVGTSYNEQF	TRBV15
ASSYGPNYEQY	TRBV28
ASSPTRTSGRTETQY	TRBV10-1
ASSPGGQGEKLF	TRBV28
ASSSPRGSYEQY	TRBV7-3
ASSENPAGKGNEQF	TRBV2
ASTNRGQGITGELF	TRBV19
ASSPRPSPGPQH	TRBV7-2
ASSSPLAEGYT	TRBV4-1
ASSPPGREAF	TRBV18
ASSVGGAAVEQY	TRBV7-9
ASSWGGASPLH	TRBV5-6
ASSIGTGGGQPQH	TRBV19
ATGGVYEQY	TRBV28
ASTLGTPTYEQY	TRBV6-5
ASSESGTGGLSYEQY	TRBV10-1
ASSSSGSGGYEQY	TRBV10-2
ASSLAGTVRPIYGYT	TRBV19
SVTDPTDTQY	TRBV29-1
ASRLGTTNQPQH	TRBV10-2
ASSFGYGYT	TRBV28
ASTKRSSYNEQF	TRBV19